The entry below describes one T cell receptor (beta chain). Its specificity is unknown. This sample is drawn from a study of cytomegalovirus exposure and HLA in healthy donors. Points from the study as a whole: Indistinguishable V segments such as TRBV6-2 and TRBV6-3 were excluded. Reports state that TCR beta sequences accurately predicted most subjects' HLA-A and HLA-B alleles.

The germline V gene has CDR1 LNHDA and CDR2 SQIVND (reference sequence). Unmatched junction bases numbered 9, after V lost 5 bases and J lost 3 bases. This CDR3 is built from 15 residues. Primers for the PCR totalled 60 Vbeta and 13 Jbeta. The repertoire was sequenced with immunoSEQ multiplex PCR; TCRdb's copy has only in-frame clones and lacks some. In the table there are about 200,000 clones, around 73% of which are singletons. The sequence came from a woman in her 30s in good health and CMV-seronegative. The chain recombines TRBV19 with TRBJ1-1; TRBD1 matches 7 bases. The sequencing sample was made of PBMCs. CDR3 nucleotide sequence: TGTGCCAGTAGTCCGCACAGGGGTATGGACACTGAAGCTTTCTTT. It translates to CASSPHRGMDTEAFF.